These 2 T cell receptor beta chains were sequenced from one sample in a study of shared clonotypes between healthy human individuals. CD45RO-negative, CCR7-positively selected cells formed the naive CD8 fraction, excluding terminally differentiated effector memory CD45RA+ cells. Libraries were prepared by immunoSEQ multiplex PCR; TCRdb keeps only in-frame clonotypes and omits some of them. This sample has around 610,000 clones, with 95% to 97% found just once. The sequencing sample was made of naive CD8+ T cells sorted from blood. These receptor sequences come from a woman between 25 and 40 years old in good health.

The chain has TRBV5-1 and TRBJ1-1; 7 nucleotides line up with TRBD1. The V and J ends lost 0 bases and 6 bases, in that order; junction bases with no gene match: 5. CDR1 is SGHRS, CDR2 YFSETQ, per germline. CDR3 length equals 14 residues. CDR3 coding DNA: TGCGCCAGCAGCTTGGGGGACACAGGGGCTGAAGCTTTCTTT. Translated: CASSLGDTGAEAFF.

The CDR3 here is CASSPRDGPNEQFF. CDR3 nucleotides: TGTGCCAGCAGCCCTCGGGACGGTCCCAATGAGCAGTTCTTC. The rearrangement joins TRBV16 to TRBJ2-1, with D perhaps assigned TRBD1 or TRBD2 (5 bases each). This CDR3 has 14 residues. V lost 4 bases to trimming and J lost 6 bases, with 13 bases between them. In germline, CDR1 is KGHSY, CDR2 FQNENV.